One T cell receptor beta chain is described in this entry. Between the trimmed V and J ends, which lost 1 base and 3 bases, there was a span of 13 bases. The CDR3 loop spans 14 amino acids. Germline lookup yields CDR1 DFQATT and CDR2 SNEGSKA (reference sequence). This sample stems from a study of T cells after yellow fever vaccination. Production of TCR cDNA was by 5'RACE template switching, which also added a universal primer site and UMIs. In TCRdb, the 5' RACE reads were re-called with MiXCR into one record per CDR3 protein. This sample has about 260,000 distinct CDR3 sequences, with 13% found just once.

The sequence came from a man aged 25 to 45 who received the YFV17D yellow fever vaccine. The chain couples TRBV20-1 to TRBJ2-7, with D perhaps TRBD1 (7 bases). The sample consisted of CD4+ T cells sorted from PBMCs, taken 45 days after the yellow fever booster vaccination. CDR3 nucleotide sequence: TGCAGTGCTAGAGTAGGAGGGGGCGGCTACGAGCAGTACTTC. Protein sequence: CSARVGGGGYEQYF.